The clone carrying this T cell receptor (beta chain) occurred a few times. The antigen is undetermined. The entirety of the isolated RNA underwent reverse transcription, so expressed TCRB transcripts were sequenced. Method: immunoSEQ multiplex PCR; TCRdb's copy keeps in-frame clones and lacks some. The data show 100,000 to 150,000 clones, 15% to 20% seen once. These data originate in a study of beta chain features in type 1 diabetes. Study-level background: Across the samples, roughly 98,000,000 sorted cells were examined in total. Study observations and caveats: Patients with Type 1 diabetes showed moderately but significantly shorter TCRB CDR3s in all four CD4+ subsets.

Looked up from germline, CDR1 is SGHTA and CDR2 is FQGNSA. CDR3 length: 14 residues. V gave up 5 bases and J gave up 0 bases, with 10 bases separating them. The chain couples TRBV7-2 to TRBJ2-5; no firm D call. This clonotype originated in a man younger than 30 with type 1 diabetes. The sample consisted of central memory CD4+ T cells from blood. Here the CDR3 DNA reads TGTGCCAGCAGCCAATTCACGGACCAAGAGACCCAGTACTTC. Amino acid sequence: CASSQFTDQETQYF.